The following is a T cell receptor (beta chain) sequence with its context. The antigen remains unidentified. This sample was included in a study of radiotherapy plus CTLA-4 blockade in lung cancer. About the research overall: Disease control reached 31%, with objective responses in approximately 20%.

TCRdb's table, derived via immunoSEQ multiplex PCR, lists solely in-frame clones and lacks some. This sample has 55,000 to 80,000 clones, with more than 75% found just once. Participants had chemo-refractory metastatic non-small-cell lung cancer and were treated with focal radiation plus ipilimumab CTLA-4 blockade. CDR3 length equals 14 residues. V shed 6 bases and J shed 1 base, with 10 bases lying between them. Germline V gene sequence: CDR1 SGHTA, CDR2 FQGNSA. Findings and caveats of the study: Early clone dynamics of blood T cells, plus interferon-beta, reportedly predicted response best.

Sequenced material: peripheral blood, taken from a patient treated with radiotherapy plus ipilimumab. The chain carries TRBV7-2 and TRBJ1-3, with D possibly TRBD1 on 6 matching bases. This TCR derives from a human donor with non-small cell lung cancer that progressed on radiotherapy plus ipilimumab. This CDR3 reads CASSLRGSGNTIYF. CDR3 nucleotides: TGTGCCAGCAGTTTGAGGGGGTCTGGAAACACCATATATTTT.